This is a list of T cell receptor beta chains from one sample in a study of blood T cell repertoires in COVID-19. Only in-frame clones appear in the TCRdb table, and some are missing; sequencing was by immunoSEQ multiplex PCR. The sample records about 56,000 clones, approximately 92% being singletons. The sequencing input was peripheral blood. The source is a woman between 55 and 75 years old with COVID-19, enrolled during active disease. Each CDR3 is given with its conserved first and last residue. The D gene is left open where the match is weak. Size is stated for part of the rows, as once, few or many counts, or as a class when the clone is expanded.

d_call: NA; clone_size: NA; v_call: TRBV9; j_call: TRBJ2-4; cdr3_nt: TGTGCCAGCAGCCCAGCAGGGAACATTCAGTACTTC; cdr3_aa: CASSPAGNIQYF
d_call: NA; clone_size: NA; v_call: TRBV28; j_call: TRBJ2-7; cdr3_nt: TGTGCCAGCAGTTCGCAGGGGCCTTCCTACGAGCAGTACTTC; cdr3_aa: CASSSQGPSYEQYF
d_call: TRBD1; clone_size: once; v_call: TRBV27; j_call: TRBJ2-7; cdr3_nt: TGTGCCAGCAGCCGAGGCCCGGGACAGGGTTACGAGCAGTACTTC; cdr3_aa: CASSRGPGQGYEQYF
d_call: NA; clone_size: NA; v_call: TRBV6-6; j_call: TRBJ2-1; cdr3_nt: TGTGCCAGCAGTTACCGCCGGGATGAGCAGTTCTTC; cdr3_aa: CASSYRRDEQFF
d_call: TRBD2; clone_size: NA; v_call: TRBV29-1; j_call: TRBJ2-1; cdr3_nt: TGCAGCGTTGAACTAGGGACTAGCGGGCTGGGTGTACAGTTCTTC; cdr3_aa: CSVELGTSGLGVQFF
d_call: TRBD1; clone_size: NA; v_call: TRBV3-1/TRBV3-2; j_call: TRBJ1-3; cdr3_nt: TGTGCCAGCAGCCGTACTCCGGGACAGGAGGAAAACACCATATATTTT; cdr3_aa: CASSRTPGQEENTIYF
d_call: NA; clone_size: once; v_call: TRBV7-2; j_call: TRBJ1-1; cdr3_nt: TGTGCCAGCAGCCCCCGCGGGAACACTGAAGCTTTCTTT; cdr3_aa: CASSPRGNTEAFF
d_call: TRBD1; clone_size: NA; v_call: TRBV3-1/TRBV3-2; j_call: TRBJ1-2; cdr3_nt: TGTGCCAGCAGCCCCCAGGGGGCAGTCTATGGCTACACCTTC; cdr3_aa: CASSPQGAVYGYTF
d_call: NA; clone_size: NA; v_call: TRBV6-5; j_call: TRBJ2-7; cdr3_nt: TGTGCCAGCAGTTACGGCCAGGGGCAGACCTACGAGCAGTACTTC; cdr3_aa: CASSYGQGQTYEQYF
d_call: NA; clone_size: NA; v_call: TRBV4-1; j_call: TRBJ1-1; cdr3_nt: TGCGCCAGCAGCCAGGGAAAAGGGGTAGCCCTCACTGAAGCTTTCTTT; cdr3_aa: CASSQGKGVALTEAFF
d_call: NA; clone_size: once; v_call: TRBV6-1; j_call: TRBJ2-3; cdr3_nt: TGTGCCAGCAGTGCCCGTTACCGAGCCATTGGCACAGATACGCAGTATTTT; cdr3_aa: CASSARYRAIGTDTQYF
d_call: NA; clone_size: NA; v_call: TRBV10-3; j_call: TRBJ1-1; cdr3_nt: TGTGCCATCAGTCCCGGTCTGAACACTGAAGCTTTCTTT; cdr3_aa: CAISPGLNTEAFF
d_call: NA; clone_size: NA; v_call: TRBV2; j_call: TRBJ2-1; cdr3_nt: TGTGCCAGCAGTGACCGCCCGACAGTTTCCCTGTACAATGAGCAGTTCTTC; cdr3_aa: CASSDRPTVSLYNEQFF
d_call: NA; clone_size: NA; v_call: TRBV19; j_call: TRBJ1-1; cdr3_nt: TGTGCCAGTAGTATAGCCTCCGTGAACACTGAAGCTTTCTTT; cdr3_aa: CASSIASVNTEAFF
d_call: NA; clone_size: NA; v_call: TRBV30; j_call: TRBJ2-7; cdr3_nt: TGTGCCTGGAGTGTACCAGGGCCCGAGCAGTACTTC; cdr3_aa: CAWSVPGPEQYF
d_call: NA; clone_size: NA; v_call: TRBV3-1/TRBV3-2; j_call: TRBJ2-3; cdr3_nt: TGTGCCAGCGGGGGGTCCGCCACAGATACGCAGTATTTT; cdr3_aa: CASGGSATDTQYF
d_call: TRBD1; clone_size: NA; v_call: TRBV28; j_call: TRBJ1-4; cdr3_nt: TGTGCCAGCAGTTTAATCAATGGACAGGGGCAAAAACTGTTTTTT; cdr3_aa: CASSLINGQGQKLFF
d_call: NA; clone_size: NA; v_call: TRBV11-2; j_call: TRBJ1-1; cdr3_nt: TGTGCCAGCAGCTTAGATTGGTCGGGTGAAGCTTTCTTT; cdr3_aa: CASSLDWSGEAFF
d_call: NA; clone_size: many; v_call: TRBV6-2/TRBV6-3; j_call: TRBJ1-5; cdr3_nt: TGTGCCAGCAGCCGATTGGGGGGGTTGAGCAATCAGCCCCAGCATTTT; cdr3_aa: CASSRLGGLSNQPQHF
d_call: NA; clone_size: NA; v_call: TRBV5-1; j_call: TRBJ1-6; cdr3_nt: TGCGCCAGCAGCAAACAGAATTCACCCCTCCACTTT; cdr3_aa: CASSKQNSPLHF
d_call: TRBD2; clone_size: NA; v_call: TRBV4-1; j_call: TRBJ2-2; cdr3_nt: TGCGCCAGCAGCTCCCCGGGACTAGCGGCCACCGGGGAGCTGTTTTTT; cdr3_aa: CASSSPGLAATGELFF
d_call: NA; clone_size: NA; v_call: TRBV4-1; j_call: TRBJ2-5; cdr3_nt: TGCGCCAGCAGCCGACAGATCCAAGAGACCCAGTACTTC; cdr3_aa: CASSRQIQETQYF
d_call: TRBD2; clone_size: NA; v_call: TRBV12-5; j_call: TRBJ2-1; cdr3_nt: TGTGCTAGTGCCTTTGGGCTAGCGGGAGATGAGCAGTTCTTC; cdr3_aa: CASAFGLAGDEQFF
d_call: NA; clone_size: NA; v_call: TRBV29-1; j_call: TRBJ2-7; cdr3_nt: TGCAGCGTTGAATTTCAGGCAACCTACGAGCAGTACTTC; cdr3_aa: CSVEFQATYEQYF
d_call: NA; clone_size: NA; v_call: TRBV7-2; j_call: TRBJ2-1; cdr3_nt: TGTGCCAGCGGCTTGGGGCAGAACAATGAGCAGTTCTTC; cdr3_aa: CASGLGQNNEQFF
d_call: NA; clone_size: NA; v_call: TRBV11-3; j_call: TRBJ2-7; cdr3_nt: TGTGCCAGCAGCTTAGACGCGGGCCGCGAGCAGTACTTC; cdr3_aa: CASSLDAGREQYF
d_call: TRBD1; clone_size: NA; v_call: TRBV19; j_call: TRBJ2-7; cdr3_nt: TGTGCCAGTAGTATCCGTCGGACAGGGATTCACGACGAGCAGTACTTC; cdr3_aa: CASSIRRTGIHDEQYF
d_call: NA; clone_size: NA; v_call: TRBV7-2; j_call: TRBJ2-3; cdr3_nt: TGTGCCAGCAGCTTATCATGGCGCACAGATACGCAGTATTTT; cdr3_aa: CASSLSWRTDTQYF
d_call: NA; clone_size: NA; v_call: TRBV5-1; j_call: TRBJ2-7; cdr3_nt: TGCGCCAGCAAGGGGGAATACGAGCAGTACTTC; cdr3_aa: CASKGEYEQYF
d_call: TRBD2; clone_size: NA; v_call: TRBV28; j_call: TRBJ2-3; cdr3_nt: TGTGCCAGCAGCCCCCCAAGCGGGAGACGAGGGGATACGCAGTATTTT; cdr3_aa: CASSPPSGRRGDTQYF
d_call: TRBD1; clone_size: once; v_call: TRBV27; j_call: TRBJ1-2; cdr3_nt: TGTGCCAGCAGTTTATCCCGGACAGGGCGGCGGTATGGCTACACCTTC; cdr3_aa: CASSLSRTGRRYGYTF
d_call: NA; clone_size: NA; v_call: TRBV6-6; j_call: TRBJ2-5; cdr3_nt: TGTGCCAGCAGGACAGCCCAAGAGACCCAGTACTTC; cdr3_aa: CASRTAQETQYF
d_call: NA; clone_size: once; v_call: TRBV7-9; j_call: TRBJ2-1; cdr3_nt: TGTGCCAGCAGCTTAGCAGGACTATTAAATGAGCAGTTCTTC; cdr3_aa: CASSLAGLLNEQFF
d_call: NA; clone_size: NA; v_call: TRBV6-2/TRBV6-3; j_call: TRBJ2-3; cdr3_nt: TGTGCCAGCAGTCACTCTTCGTTCGCAGATACGCAGTATTTT; cdr3_aa: CASSHSSFADTQYF
d_call: NA; clone_size: NA; v_call: TRBV15; j_call: TRBJ1-2; cdr3_nt: TGTGCCACCAGCAGAGGACGGGAGGGTATGGATGGCTACACCTTC; cdr3_aa: CATSRGREGMDGYTF
d_call: NA; clone_size: many; v_call: TRBV28; j_call: TRBJ1-2; cdr3_nt: TGTGCCAGCAGTTCTTGGGGGCAGAACTATGGCTACACCTTC; cdr3_aa: CASSSWGQNYGYTF
d_call: NA; clone_size: NA; v_call: TRBV7-2; j_call: TRBJ1-3; cdr3_nt: TGTGCCAGCAGCTTCAACAGGGCTGGAAACACCATATATTTT; cdr3_aa: CASSFNRAGNTIYF
d_call: NA; clone_size: few; v_call: TRBV12-5; j_call: TRBJ1-4; cdr3_nt: TGTGCTAGTGGTTTGGGGGGCCCGGAGTTTTTT; cdr3_aa: CASGLGGPEFF
d_call: TRBD1; clone_size: NA; v_call: TRBV28; j_call: TRBJ2-7; cdr3_nt: TGTGCCAGCAGTTCCCCCTCCGCCGGACAGGGGGCTGGTGAGCAGTACTTC; cdr3_aa: CASSSPSAGQGAGEQYF
d_call: TRBD2; clone_size: NA; v_call: TRBV5-4; j_call: TRBJ2-3; cdr3_nt: TGTGCCAGCAGCATCGGACTAGCGGGGATCACAGATACGCAGTATTTT; cdr3_aa: CASSIGLAGITDTQYF
d_call: TRBD1; clone_size: NA; v_call: TRBV2; j_call: TRBJ2-3; cdr3_nt: TGTGCCAGCAGTGGCTCCGGGACAGGGGTGGCAGATACGCAGTATTTT; cdr3_aa: CASSGSGTGVADTQYF
d_call: NA; clone_size: NA; v_call: TRBV10-1; j_call: TRBJ2-1; cdr3_nt: TGCGCCAGCAGTGAGTCAAGTACAGATTACAATGAGCAGTTCTTC; cdr3_aa: CASSESSTDYNEQFF
d_call: NA; clone_size: few; v_call: TRBV7-9; j_call: TRBJ2-1; cdr3_nt: TGTGCCAGCAGCTCCTTCAGGGTACATGAGCAGTTCTTC; cdr3_aa: CASSSFRVHEQFF
d_call: TRBD1; clone_size: NA; v_call: TRBV6-6; j_call: TRBJ1-2; cdr3_nt: TGTGCCGGAACTCCGGGACAGTTCTATGGCTACACCTTC; cdr3_aa: CAGTPGQFYGYTF
d_call: TRBD1; clone_size: NA; v_call: TRBV30; j_call: TRBJ1-3; cdr3_nt: TGTGCCGGGACAGGGGGCGGAAACACCATATATTTT; cdr3_aa: CAGTGGGNTIYF
d_call: TRBD2; clone_size: NA; v_call: TRBV9; j_call: TRBJ2-2; cdr3_nt: TGTGCCAGCAGCGTCTCTCGGGGGGGCACCAGTAGAAACGGGGAGCTGTTTTTT; cdr3_aa: CASSVSRGGTSRNGELFF
d_call: NA; clone_size: once; v_call: TRBV9; j_call: TRBJ2-2; cdr3_nt: TGTGCCAGCAGCCTCGACTCGAACACCGGGGAGCTGTTTTTT; cdr3_aa: CASSLDSNTGELFF
d_call: NA; clone_size: few; v_call: TRBV29-1; j_call: TRBJ2-3; cdr3_nt: TGCAGCGTTGCAGGGGCTAGCACAGATACGCAGTATTTT; cdr3_aa: CSVAGASTDTQYF
d_call: NA; clone_size: NA; v_call: TRBV7-9; j_call: TRBJ2-1; cdr3_nt: TGTGCCAGCAGCTCTTCGGCAGGGCCGAATGAGCAGTTCTTC; cdr3_aa: CASSSSAGPNEQFF
d_call: NA; clone_size: NA; v_call: TRBV7-2; j_call: TRBJ1-6; cdr3_nt: TGTGCCAGCAGCCCCTACCATTGGACAGCGGATAAGCATTCACCCCTCCACTTT; cdr3_aa: CASSPYHWTADKHSPLHF
d_call: TRBD2; clone_size: NA; v_call: TRBV9; j_call: TRBJ2-3; cdr3_nt: TGTGCCAGCAGCGCCGCAGTAGCGGGAAGCACAGATACGCAGTATTTT; cdr3_aa: CASSAAVAGSTDTQYF
d_call: TRBD1; clone_size: NA; v_call: TRBV2; j_call: TRBJ2-5; cdr3_nt: TGTGCCAGCAACGGACAGGGGGCTGCGGAGACCCAGTACTTC; cdr3_aa: CASNGQGAAETQYF